The 15 T cell receptor beta chains below were found in one sample sequenced in a study of blood T cell repertoires in COVID-19. TCRdb's copy holds only in-frame clones and misses some; the assay was immunoSEQ multiplex PCR. The sample carries under 200,000 clones, roughly 84% recorded once. Sequenced sample: PBMCs or T cells enriched from blood (not recorded which). These receptors all stem from a man between 60 and 70 years old who had recovered from COVID-19.

This sequence joins TRBV9 and TRBJ2-6, with 12 nucleotides matching TRBD1. V shed 3 bases, J shed 4 bases, and the junction held 5 bases outside the gene matches. CDR3 length equals 17 residues. Germline CDR1 SGDLS, CDR2 YYNGEE. The CDR3 region is CASSEGQGAPGANVLTF. CDR3 coding DNA: TGTGCCAGCAGCGAGGGACAGGGGGCTCCAGGGGCCAACGTCCTGACTTTC.

This chain links TRBV12-5 with TRBJ2-5; 9 bases match TRBD2. Germline lookup yields CDR1 LGHNT and CDR2 FRNRAP. The V gene end was trimmed by 1 base and the J gene end by 3 bases; junction bases not matched to a gene: 0. This CDR3 comprises 14 residues. The DNA of the CDR3 is TGTGCTAGTGGTTTGGGACTAGCGGAAGAGACCCAGTACTTC. Translating it yields CASGLGLAEETQYF.

The chain is built from TRBV9 and TRBJ2-1; TRBD2 aligns across 11 bases. The CDR3 loop spans 16 amino acids. The junction had 12 bases not matched to a gene; V was cut back by 0 bases and J by 13 bases. Germline V lookup: CDR1 SGDLS, CDR2 YYNGEE. CDR3 DNA: TGTGCCAGCAGCGTAGCCCTGGGTAGCGGGAGGGCCGAACAGTTCTTC. It translates to CASSVALGSGRAEQFF.

The rearrangement uses TRBV2 and TRBJ2-7; possible D gene TRBD2, 6 bases. The V gene lost 7 bases and the J gene lost 2 bases, with 9 bases spanning the gap. The length of the CDR3 is 12 residues. From germline, CDR1 is SNHLY and CDR2 FYNNEI. This chain's CDR3 is CASKERAYEQYF. The CDR3 DNA reads as TGTGCCAGCAAGGAGCGGGCCTACGAGCAGTACTTC.

V and J are TRBV18 and TRBJ1-1, with 7 bases that match TRBD1. This CDR3 contains 17 residues. The germline CDR1 and CDR2 sequences are KGHSH and LQKENI. The ends lost 2 bases at V and 7 bases at J; junction bases unmatched: 16. The chain's CDR3 is CASSPSMLIGQGDEAFF. CDR3 nucleotide sequence: TGTGCCAGCTCACCAAGTATGTTGATAGGTCAGGGGGATGAAGCTTTCTTT. Using reference TRBV18 and TRBJ1-1 for the parts outside the CDR3, the full variable domain is NAGVMQNPRHLVRRRGQEARLRCSPMKGHSHVYWYRQLPEEGLKFMVYLQKENIIDESGMPKERFSAEFPKEGPSILRIQQVVRGDSAAYFCASSPSMLIGQGDEAFFGQGTRLTVV.

The rearrangement links TRBV28 to TRBJ1-5; a weak D match, TRBD1 (6 bases). Germline V gene sequence: CDR1 MDHEN, CDR2 SYDVKM. The V gene lost 6 bases and the J gene lost 9 bases, with 21 bases spanning the gap. The CDR3 extends over 15 amino acids. The CDR3 DNA sequence: TGTGCCAGCAGGCGGGAGGGGGATCGTGTATGGCCCCAGCATTTT. Amino acids: CASRREGDRVWPQHF.

The J gene is TRBJ2-7, the V gene TRBV10-2; 11 bases line up with TRBD1. J was trimmed by 7 bases and V by 0 bases; bases with no gene match: 11. The CDR3 has 17 amino acids. Germline assignment: CDR1 WSHSY and CDR2 SAAADI. In DNA form, the CDR3 reads TGCGCCAGCAGTGAGTCTATCGGAGGACAGGGGGCGGGGGAGCAGTACTTC. Protein product: CASSESIGGQGAGEQYF.

This chain uses TRBV7-9 with TRBJ1-1; D is perhaps TRBD1 (6 bases). The V end was cut by 2 bases, the J end by 7 bases, with 14 bases between. In germline, CDR1 is SEHNR, CDR2 FQNEAQ (reference sequence). The CDR3 totals 14 residues. The CDR3 nucleotides are TGTGCCAGCAGCTTAATGCAGGACAGCGATGAAGCTTTCTTT. Residues: CASSLMQDSDEAFF.

The CDR3 DNA is TGTGCCAGCAGCGTAGACAGGGGCTATGGCTACACCTTC. This codes for CASSVDRGYGYTF. The chain couples TRBV9 to TRBJ1-2, with 7 bases lining up with TRBD1. Germline V gene lookup returns CDR1 SGDLS and CDR2 YYNGEE. V gave up 0 bases and J gave up 4 bases; unmatched junction bases: 0. The CDR3 is 13 residues long.

The chain joins TRBV28 to TRBJ2-7, with 8 positions matching TRBD1. J gave up 3 bases and V 2 bases, and 6 bases lay outside the gene matches. The CDR3 is 15 residues long. The germline V gene encodes CDR1 MDHEN and CDR2 SYDVKM. In DNA form, the CDR3 reads TGTGCCAGCAGTTTAGGGGGACAGGCCAGCTACGAGCAGTACTTC. This sequence encodes CASSLGGQASYEQYF.

This chain uses TRBV7-9 with TRBJ2-3; D is possibly TRBD2 (5 bases). The CDR3 runs to 16 residues. The ends were cut back, 2 bases at V and 2 bases at J, with 14 bases in the middle. CDR1 is SEHNR, CDR2 FQNEAQ, per germline (reference sequence). CDR3 protein: CASSLSQRPPTDTQYF. The CDR3 DNA is TGTGCCAGCAGCTTATCCCAGCGGCCCCCCACAGATACGCAGTATTTT.

The chain uses TRBV5-1 and TRBJ2-4; TRBD2 matches 7 bases. Germline CDR1 is SGHRS and CDR2 is YFSETQ. This CDR3 spans 14 amino acids. The junction had 7 bases not matched to a gene; V was cut back by 4 bases and J by 6 bases. The CDR3 loop is CASSPGGSRNIQYF. CDR3 nucleotide sequence: TGCGCCAGCAGCCCCGGGGGGTCGCGAAACATTCAGTACTTC.

The rearrangement links TRBV28 to TRBJ1-5; TRBD1 matches at 7 bases. The V gene's germline CDR1 is MDHEN and CDR2 SYDVKM. CDR3 length equals 13 residues. Trimming took 7 bases from V and 2 from J; bases not matched to a gene: 2. CDR3 region: CASNRGGNQPQHF. The CDR3 DNA reads as TGTGCCAGCAACAGGGGTGGCAATCAGCCCCAGCATTTT.

There are a few counts of this clone. The chain couples TRBV3-1 (or the pseudogene TRBV3-2) to TRBJ1-2; D is unclear. Trimming pared 1 base from V and 4 bases from J, leaving 10 bases between. The CDR3 spans 14 residues. Germline values: CDR1 LGHDT, CDR2 YNNKEL (reference sequence). In nucleotides, the CDR3 is TGTGCCAGCAGCCAAGCGGGTCGTGGCTATGGCTACACCTTC. Encoded protein: CASSQAGRGYGYTF.

This chain connects TRBV19 to TRBJ2-7, with 9 nucleotides matching TRBD1. Trimming removed 4 bases from V and 3 bases from J; junction bases left unmatched: 16. The length of the CDR3 is 18 residues. Germline V lookup: CDR1 LNHDA, CDR2 SQIVND (reference sequence). The CDR3: CASSSRTGARLTHYEQYF. The DNA of the CDR3 is TGTGCCAGTAGTAGCCGGACAGGGGCACGGCTTACCCACTACGAGCAGTACTTC. Combining the CDR3 with reference TRBV19 and TRBJ2-7 gives the whole variable domain DGGITQSPKYLFRKEGQNVTLSCEQNLNHDAMYWYRQDPGQGLRLIYYSQIVNDFQKGDIAEGYSVSREKKESFPLTVTSAQKNPTAFYLCASSSRTGARLTHYEQYFGPGTRLTVT.